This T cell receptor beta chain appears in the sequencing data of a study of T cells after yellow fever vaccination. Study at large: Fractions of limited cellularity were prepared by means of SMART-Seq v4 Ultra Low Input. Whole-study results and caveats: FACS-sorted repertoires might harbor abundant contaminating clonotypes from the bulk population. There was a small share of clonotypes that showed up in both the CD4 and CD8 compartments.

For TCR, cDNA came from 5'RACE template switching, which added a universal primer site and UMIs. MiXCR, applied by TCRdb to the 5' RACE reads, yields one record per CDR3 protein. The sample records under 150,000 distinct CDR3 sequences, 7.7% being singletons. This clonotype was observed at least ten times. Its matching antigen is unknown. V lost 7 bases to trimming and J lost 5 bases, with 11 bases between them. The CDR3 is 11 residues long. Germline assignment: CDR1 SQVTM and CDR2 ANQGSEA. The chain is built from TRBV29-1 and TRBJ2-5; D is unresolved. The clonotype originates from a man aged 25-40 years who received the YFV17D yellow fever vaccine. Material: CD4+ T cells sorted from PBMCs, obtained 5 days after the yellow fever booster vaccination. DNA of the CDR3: TGCAGCGGGGGTGTGTCTGAGACCCAGTACTTC. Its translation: CSGGVSETQYF.